This is a list of T cell receptor beta chains from one sample in a study of blood T cell repertoires in COVID-19. Assay used: immunoSEQ multiplex PCR; TCRdb lists only in-frame clones, some missing. The table lists some 250,000 clones, around 87% of them singletons, with about 5% in the top ten. Sequencing used peripheral blood. These receptors were obtained from an older woman with COVID-19, enrolled during active disease. Both conserved end residues are part of each CDR3. Each record gives: J gene, D gene, clone size, V gene, CDR3 DNA, CDR3 protein. A D gene is named only where the DNA matches it firmly. Not every row has a clone size; where given, it reads once, few, many or a size class.

j_gene: TRBJ2-1
d_gene: -
abundance: -
v_gene: TRBV7-9
CDR3nt: TGTGCCAGCAGCTTAGGAGGGGGTGGAGAGCAGTTCTTC
CDR3aa: CASSLGGGGEQFF

j_gene: TRBJ1-1
d_gene: -
abundance: few
v_gene: TRBV19
CDR3nt: TGTGCCAGTAGATCTGGTGACAGGAACACTGAAGCTTTCTTT
CDR3aa: CASRSGDRNTEAFF

j_gene: TRBJ1-4
d_gene: -
abundance: -
v_gene: TRBV27
CDR3nt: TGTGCCAGCAGTCCTTCTAGGGGTCTTAATGAAAAACTGTTTTTT
CDR3aa: CASSPSRGLNEKLFF

j_gene: TRBJ2-2
d_gene: TRBD2
abundance: -
v_gene: TRBV5-5
CDR3nt: TGTGCCAGCAGCCCACTAGCGGGAGTGGGCGGGGAGCTGTTTTTT
CDR3aa: CASSPLAGVGGELFF

j_gene: TRBJ1-2
d_gene: TRBD1
abundance: once
v_gene: TRBV12-3/TRBV12-4
CDR3nt: TGTGCCAGCAGCCGACAGGGGGTGGGAGGCTACACCTTC
CDR3aa: CASSRQGVGGYTF

j_gene: TRBJ2-1
d_gene: -
abundance: -
v_gene: TRBV30
CDR3nt: TGTGCCTGGACAGGAAGTTACAATGAGCAGTTCTTC
CDR3aa: CAWTGSYNEQFF

j_gene: TRBJ1-2
d_gene: TRBD1
abundance: -
v_gene: TRBV10-2
CDR3nt: TGCGCCAGCAGTGCCGGCTCCGGGACAGGGAACTATGGCTACACCTTC
CDR3aa: CASSAGSGTGNYGYTF

j_gene: TRBJ1-6
d_gene: TRBD1
abundance: -
v_gene: TRBV28
CDR3nt: TGTGCCAGCACCATAGTTGTCGGGACAGGGTGGAATTCACCCCTCCACTTT
CDR3aa: CASTIVVGTGWNSPLHF

j_gene: TRBJ2-1
d_gene: TRBD2
abundance: -
v_gene: TRBV11-3
CDR3nt: TGTGCCAGCAGCTTAGCATCGCTAGCGGGAGGTGGCAATGAGCAGTTCTTC
CDR3aa: CASSLASLAGGGNEQFF

j_gene: TRBJ2-7
d_gene: -
abundance: few
v_gene: TRBV5-6
CDR3nt: TGTGCCAGCAGCCCACCCGGGAGCATTAGAGAGCAGTACTTC
CDR3aa: CASSPPGSIREQYF

j_gene: TRBJ2-5
d_gene: TRBD1
abundance: once
v_gene: TRBV9
CDR3nt: TGTGCCAGCAGCGTAGGACAGGGGGCGGATGAGGAGACCCAGTACTTC
CDR3aa: CASSVGQGADEETQYF

j_gene: TRBJ2-3
d_gene: TRBD1
abundance: -
v_gene: TRBV9
CDR3nt: TGTGCCAGCAGCGTACGAGACTTGGGGACAGGGGGACGAGATACGCAGTATTTT
CDR3aa: CASSVRDLGTGGRDTQYF

j_gene: TRBJ1-3
d_gene: TRBD1
abundance: -
v_gene: TRBV9
CDR3nt: TGTGCCAGCAGCGCGACAGGGTTCCACTTCTCTGGAAACACCATATATTTT
CDR3aa: CASSATGFHFSGNTIYF

j_gene: TRBJ1-1
d_gene: -
abundance: -
v_gene: TRBV5-6
CDR3nt: TGTGCCAGCAGCTTTTTAGGCCGGGGGATGAACACTGAAGCTTTCTTT
CDR3aa: CASSFLGRGMNTEAFF

j_gene: TRBJ2-7
d_gene: -
abundance: -
v_gene: TRBV13
CDR3nt: TGTGCCAGCAGCCCAGGCCGGGGGAGCTCCTACGAGCAGTACTTC
CDR3aa: CASSPGRGSSYEQYF

j_gene: TRBJ1-5
d_gene: -
abundance: -
v_gene: TRBV27
CDR3nt: TGTGCCAGGACTGGTGAACCCGTACAGCCCCAGCATTTT
CDR3aa: CARTGEPVQPQHF

j_gene: TRBJ2-1
d_gene: -
abundance: once
v_gene: TRBV7-9
CDR3nt: TGTGCCAGCAGCTTAGTTAGCAACAATGAGCAGTTCTTC
CDR3aa: CASSLVSNNEQFF

j_gene: TRBJ2-1
d_gene: TRBD2
abundance: once
v_gene: TRBV5-1
CDR3nt: TGCGCCAGCAGGACGGGAGGGTCGAATGAGCAGTTCTTC
CDR3aa: CASRTGGSNEQFF

j_gene: TRBJ1-6
d_gene: -
abundance: few
v_gene: TRBV5-1
CDR3nt: TGCGCCAGCAGCTTGGGCGGAAACCATAATTCACCCCTCCACTTT
CDR3aa: CASSLGGNHNSPLHF

j_gene: TRBJ2-7
d_gene: -
abundance: -
v_gene: TRBV7-2
CDR3nt: TGTGCCAGCAGCTTAGTTCGTAGTTACGAGCAGTACTTC
CDR3aa: CASSLVRSYEQYF

j_gene: TRBJ2-5
d_gene: TRBD2
abundance: -
v_gene: TRBV4-2
CDR3nt: TGTGCCAGCAGCCACTATAGCGGGAGGGCCGTCGAGACCCAGTACTTC
CDR3aa: CASSHYSGRAVETQYF

j_gene: TRBJ1-1
d_gene: -
abundance: -
v_gene: TRBV19
CDR3nt: TGTGCCAGTACTAACCAGGGGACTGAAGCTTTCTTT
CDR3aa: CASTNQGTEAFF

j_gene: TRBJ1-5
d_gene: -
abundance: -
v_gene: TRBV28
CDR3nt: TGTGCCAGCAGTTTAGGCAGTCAGCCCCAGCATTTT
CDR3aa: CASSLGSQPQHF

j_gene: TRBJ2-2
d_gene: TRBD1
abundance: -
v_gene: TRBV7-9
CDR3nt: TGTGCCTCTACGGGACAGGATTACACCGGGGAGCTGTTTTTT
CDR3aa: CASTGQDYTGELFF

j_gene: TRBJ2-5
d_gene: TRBD2
abundance: -
v_gene: TRBV5-1
CDR3nt: TGCGCCAGCAGCCAGGGACTAGCGGGATACGAGACCCAGTACTTC
CDR3aa: CASSQGLAGYETQYF

j_gene: TRBJ2-3
d_gene: TRBD2
abundance: few
v_gene: TRBV5-1
CDR3nt: TGCGCCAGCAGCAGAGCGGGGTCCTCTTCAGATACGCAGTATTTT
CDR3aa: CASSRAGSSSDTQYF

j_gene: TRBJ2-1
d_gene: -
abundance: -
v_gene: TRBV6-4
CDR3nt: TGTGCCAGCAGTCCCCAGGGGTTAGGGTCCTACAATGAGCAGTTCTTC
CDR3aa: CASSPQGLGSYNEQFF

j_gene: TRBJ2-3
d_gene: TRBD1
abundance: -
v_gene: TRBV9
CDR3nt: TGTGCCAGCAGCGCGCAGACAGGGGGCGCAGATACGCAGTATTTT
CDR3aa: CASSAQTGGADTQYF

j_gene: TRBJ2-1
d_gene: TRBD2
abundance: -
v_gene: TRBV6-4
CDR3nt: TGTGCCAGCAGTGAGCTGGCGGGAGGAGGGAATGAGCAGTTCTTC
CDR3aa: CASSELAGGGNEQFF

j_gene: TRBJ2-7
d_gene: -
abundance: -
v_gene: TRBV5-4
CDR3nt: TGTGCCAGCAGCTCCCCCACCTACGAGCAGTACTTC
CDR3aa: CASSSPTYEQYF

j_gene: TRBJ1-1
d_gene: TRBD1
abundance: -
v_gene: TRBV6-1
CDR3nt: TGTGCCAGCAGTGAAGTGTCAGGGGGCACCGTGAACACTGAAGCTTTCTTT
CDR3aa: CASSEVSGGTVNTEAFF

j_gene: TRBJ2-7
d_gene: TRBD2
abundance: -
v_gene: TRBV27
CDR3nt: TGTGCCAGCAGAAAACGACTAGCGGAAAACTACGAGCAGTACTTC
CDR3aa: CASRKRLAENYEQYF

j_gene: TRBJ1-5
d_gene: -
abundance: -
v_gene: TRBV6-5
CDR3nt: TGTGCCAGCAGTTTCGCTCAGGGGCCAAATCAGCCCCAGCATTTT
CDR3aa: CASSFAQGPNQPQHF

j_gene: TRBJ2-3
d_gene: -
abundance: -
v_gene: TRBV30
CDR3nt: TGTGCCTGGAGCGCGACAGGTACGGGCACAGATACGCAGTATTTT
CDR3aa: CAWSATGTGTDTQYF

j_gene: TRBJ1-1
d_gene: -
abundance: once
v_gene: TRBV7-9
CDR3nt: TGTGCCAGCAGCGCGGCCTTGAACACTGAAGCTTTCTTT
CDR3aa: CASSAALNTEAFF

j_gene: TRBJ2-7
d_gene: TRBD2
abundance: few
v_gene: TRBV7-2
CDR3nt: TGTGCCAGCAGCAGGACTAGCGGGAACTACGAGCAGTACTTC
CDR3aa: CASSRTSGNYEQYF

j_gene: TRBJ2-7
d_gene: -
abundance: -
v_gene: TRBV18
CDR3nt: TGTGCCAGCTCACCACGGGCAGGGCCCTACGAGCAGTACTTC
CDR3aa: CASSPRAGPYEQYF

j_gene: TRBJ1-6
d_gene: TRBD1
abundance: once
v_gene: TRBV3-1/TRBV3-2
CDR3nt: TGTGCCAGCAGCCAAGATACGGGACAGACCTATAATTCACCCCTCCACTTT
CDR3aa: CASSQDTGQTYNSPLHF

j_gene: TRBJ2-2
d_gene: TRBD2
abundance: -
v_gene: TRBV29-1
CDR3nt: TGCAGCGTTTCCCCGGGACTAGCGAGGGGCGGGGAGCTGTTTTTT
CDR3aa: CSVSPGLARGGELFF

j_gene: TRBJ1-2
d_gene: -
abundance: once
v_gene: TRBV6-5
CDR3nt: TGTGCCAGCAGCAGGTCACCAGCAGATGGCTACACCTTC
CDR3aa: CASSRSPADGYTF

j_gene: TRBJ1-5
d_gene: -
abundance: -
v_gene: TRBV6-4
CDR3nt: TGTGCCAGCAGCGAATCATGGCTAGGGCCCCAGCATTTT
CDR3aa: CASSESWLGPQHF